The 4 T cell receptor beta chains listed next were all sequenced from one sample in a study of blood T cells in healthy people across ages (dated by TCRdb to about 2015). Library preparation was by 5' RACE. Sequencing was carried out with an Illumina HiSeq 2500. A second roughly 6 to 11 cycle PCR used a sample-barcoded 5' primer and a J-beta primer mix. The public reads were reprocessed in TCRdb via fastp at Q25 and MiXCR, keeping in-frame beta chains. Entries are consolidated by CDR3 protein sequence, retaining the most common genes and DNA. The sample data list hundreds of thousands of distinct CDR3 sequences, and approximately 52% of these were observed just once. Roughly 14% of the sample goes to the ten largest clones. Sample: blood. These receptors were collected from a woman older than 75 in good health.

This chain connects TRBV6-5 to TRBJ2-2; 9 bases agree with TRBD2. Losses at the gene ends were 5 bases for V and 5 bases for J; bases not matched to a gene: 12. This CDR3 contains 17 residues. Germline V gives CDR1 MNHEY, CDR2 SVGAGI. This CDR3 reads CASSTLSGGTGTGELFF. As DNA, the CDR3 is TGTGCCAGCAGTACTCTTAGCGGGGGTACCGGGACCGGGGAGCTGTTTTTT.

As to this clonotype: One end of the junction is discordant with germline, which a read error may explain. The V and J genes are TRBV7-4 and TRBJ1-6; the D is unclear. Per the germline V gene, CDR1 is SGHVT and CDR2 is SQSDAQ. This CDR3 is built from 16 residues. The CDR3 sequence: CASSLQQISHNSPLHF. Here the CDR3 DNA reads TGTGCCAGCAGCTTGCAACAGATCTCCCATAATTCACCCCTCCACTTT. The entire variable domain, with the rest obtained from reference TRBV7-4 and TRBJ1-6, is as follows: GAGVSQSPRYKVAKRGRDVALRCDSISGHVTLYWYRQTLGQGSEVLTYSQSDAQRDKSGRPSGRFSAERPERSVSTLKIQRTEQGDSAVYLCASSLQQISHNSPLHFGNGTRLTVT.

The J gene is TRBJ2-1, the V gene TRBV20-1, with 10 bases identical to TRBD2. The V gene end was trimmed by 3 bases and the J gene end by 8 bases; junction bases not matched to a gene: 10. The CDR3 length is 15 residues. Germline CDR1 DFQATT, CDR2 SNEGSKA (reference sequence). CDR3 loop: CSARGAGGPLDEQFF. In DNA, the CDR3 is TGCAGTGCTAGGGGAGCGGGGGGGCCTCTGGATGAGCAGTTCTTC.

Here the CDR3 DNA reads TGCGCCAGCAGCTTGGTGAGTGGGGGCCCGTCCTACAATGAGCAGTTCTTC. Translation: CASSLVSGGPSYNEQFF. The gene calls are TRBV5-1 and TRBJ2-1, with D possibly matching TRBD1 (6 bases). This CDR3 is built from 17 residues. CDR1 is SGHRS and CDR2 is YFSETQ in the germline V gene. Trimming left V 0 bases short and J 1 base short, with 14 bases between.